What follows describes a single T cell receptor beta chain. The antigen remains unidentified. TCRdb independently ran MiXCR on the 5' RACE reads; one entry per CDR3 protein. The sample contains 1.5 million to 2 million distinct CDR3 sequences, less than 35% of which appear only once. These data come from a study of identical twins. Study findings and constraints: There is a chance that invariant MAIT and iNKT cells partially muddied zero-insertion analyses. Recombination models fit unrelated individuals' TCR alpha sharing but underestimated twins'. Beta out-of-frame sequences showed weaker excess sharing between twins. Carriage of fewer insertions was seen in abundant cord blood beta clonotypes, whereas memory repertoires showed none.

The CDR3 loop spans 11 amino acids. The TCR was taken from a newborn girl in good health. The chain links TRBV21-1 to TRBJ2-5; the table's D call of TRBD2 was not tested on the DNA. TRBV21-1 is an annotated pseudogene. The specimen sequenced was cord blood. The CDR3 region has the DNA TGTGCCAGCAGCAATGGACTAGAGCAGTACTTC. Its protein is CASSNGLEQYF.